The clone carrying this T cell receptor (beta chain) was recorded a few times. No antigen is known for it. The data were obtained in a study of T cell repertoires in cytomegalovirus infection. Whole-study context: Indications came from public TCR beta signatures; they pointed to CMV infection and to a matching HLA type.

The CDR3 runs 15 residues. Germline V gene lookup returns CDR1 LGHNA and CDR2 YSLEER. V lost 2 bases to trimming and J lost 5 bases, with 16 bases between them. One entry per CDR3 protein, called by TCRdb with MiXCR from the reads. Found here are approximately 1,000,000 distinct CDR3 sequences, around 30% of them singletons; the top ten hold over 13%. Here the sequenced sample was cultured CD8+ T cells from PBMCs, taken from culture after CMV antigen stimulation. This chain joins TRBV4-3 and TRBJ2-7; perhaps D is TRBD1 or TRBD2 (5 bases each). The TCR was taken from a human donor in good health (CMV status not recorded). Some clones in this sample may be carry-over from other donors' samples. The CDR3 nucleotides are TGCGCCAGCAGCCAAAACCCGGGACCTACGCACGAGCAGTACGTC. Residues: CASSQNPGPTHEQYV.